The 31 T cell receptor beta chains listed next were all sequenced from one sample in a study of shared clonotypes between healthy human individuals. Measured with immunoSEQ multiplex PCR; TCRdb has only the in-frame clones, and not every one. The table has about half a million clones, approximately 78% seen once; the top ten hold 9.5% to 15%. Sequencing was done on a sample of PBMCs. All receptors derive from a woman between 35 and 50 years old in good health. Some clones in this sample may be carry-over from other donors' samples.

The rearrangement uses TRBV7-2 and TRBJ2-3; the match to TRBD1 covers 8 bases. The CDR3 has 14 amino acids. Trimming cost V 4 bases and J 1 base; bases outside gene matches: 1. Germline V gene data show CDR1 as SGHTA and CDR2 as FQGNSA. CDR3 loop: CASSSGQGTDTQYF. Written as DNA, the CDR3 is TGTGCCAGCAGCTCGGGACAGGGCACAGATACGCAGTATTTT.

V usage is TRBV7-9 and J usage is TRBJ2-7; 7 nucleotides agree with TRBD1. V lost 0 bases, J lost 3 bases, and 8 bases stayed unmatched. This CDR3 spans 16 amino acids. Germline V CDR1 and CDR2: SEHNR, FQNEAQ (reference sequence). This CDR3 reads CASSLASGQAHYEQYF. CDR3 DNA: TGTGCCAGCAGCTTAGCGTCCGGACAGGCCCACTACGAGCAGTACTTC.

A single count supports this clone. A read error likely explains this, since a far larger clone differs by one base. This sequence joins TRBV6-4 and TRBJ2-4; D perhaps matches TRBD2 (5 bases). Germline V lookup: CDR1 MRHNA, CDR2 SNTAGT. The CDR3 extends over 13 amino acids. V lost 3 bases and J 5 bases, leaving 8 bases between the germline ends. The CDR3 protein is CASSEISENIQYF. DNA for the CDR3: TGTGCCAGCAGTGAGATTAGCGAAAACATTCAGTACTTC.

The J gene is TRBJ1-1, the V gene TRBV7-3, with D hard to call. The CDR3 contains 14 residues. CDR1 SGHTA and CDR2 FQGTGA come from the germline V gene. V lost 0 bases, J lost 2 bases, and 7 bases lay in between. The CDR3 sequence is CASSLTAANTEAFF. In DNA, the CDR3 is TGTGCCAGCAGCTTAACAGCAGCTAACACTGAAGCTTTCTTT.

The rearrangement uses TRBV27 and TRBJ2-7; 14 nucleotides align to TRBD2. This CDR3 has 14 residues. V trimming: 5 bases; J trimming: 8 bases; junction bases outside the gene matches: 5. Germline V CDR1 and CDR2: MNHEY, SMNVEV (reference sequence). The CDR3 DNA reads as TGTGCCAGCAGTCCGACTAGCGGGAGGGCTAAGCAGTACTTC. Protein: CASSPTSGRAKQYF.

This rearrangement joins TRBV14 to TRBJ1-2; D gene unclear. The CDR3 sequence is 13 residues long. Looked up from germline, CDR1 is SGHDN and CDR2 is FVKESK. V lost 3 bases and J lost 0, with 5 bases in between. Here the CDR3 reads CASSHGPNYGYTF. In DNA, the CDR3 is TGTGCCAGCAGCCATGGGCCTAACTATGGCTACACCTTC.

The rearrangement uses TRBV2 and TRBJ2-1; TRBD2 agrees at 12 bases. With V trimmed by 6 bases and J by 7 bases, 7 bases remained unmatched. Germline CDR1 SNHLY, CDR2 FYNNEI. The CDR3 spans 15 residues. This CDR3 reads CASRRLAGVRNEQFF. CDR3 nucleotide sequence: TGTGCCAGCAGACGACTAGCGGGAGTCAGGAATGAGCAGTTCTTC.

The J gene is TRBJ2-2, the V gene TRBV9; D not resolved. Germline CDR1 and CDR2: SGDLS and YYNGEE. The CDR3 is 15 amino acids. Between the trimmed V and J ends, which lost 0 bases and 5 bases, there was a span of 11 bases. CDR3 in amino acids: CASSVGEGWTGELFF. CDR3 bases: TGTGCCAGCAGCGTAGGCGAAGGATGGACCGGGGAGCTGTTTTTT.

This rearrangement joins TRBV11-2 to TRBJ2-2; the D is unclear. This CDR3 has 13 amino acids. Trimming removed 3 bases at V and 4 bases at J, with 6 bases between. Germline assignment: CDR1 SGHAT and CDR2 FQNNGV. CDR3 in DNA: TGTGCCAGCAGCTTGCAGCCCACCGGGGAGCTGTTTTTT. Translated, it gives CASSLQPTGELFF.

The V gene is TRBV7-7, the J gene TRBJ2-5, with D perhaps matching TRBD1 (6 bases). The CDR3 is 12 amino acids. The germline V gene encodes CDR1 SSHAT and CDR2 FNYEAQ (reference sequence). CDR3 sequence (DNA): TGTGCTAGCGCGGACAGTAGGGAGACCCAGTACTTC. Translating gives CASADSRETQYF.

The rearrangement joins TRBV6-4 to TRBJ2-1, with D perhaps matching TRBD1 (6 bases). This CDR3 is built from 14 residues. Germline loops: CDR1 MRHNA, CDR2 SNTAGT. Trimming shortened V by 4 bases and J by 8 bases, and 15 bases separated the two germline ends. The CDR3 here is CASSGGLAGDEQFF. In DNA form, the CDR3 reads TGTGCCAGCAGTGGGGGGCTAGCTGGGGATGAGCAGTTCTTC.

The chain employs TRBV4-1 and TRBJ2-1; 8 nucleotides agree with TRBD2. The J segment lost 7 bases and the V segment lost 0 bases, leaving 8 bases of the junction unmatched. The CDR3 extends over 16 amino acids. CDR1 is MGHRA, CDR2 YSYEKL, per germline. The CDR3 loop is CASSQDRSGSWNEQFF. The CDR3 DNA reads TGCGCCAGCAGCCAAGATCGCAGCGGGAGTTGGAATGAGCAGTTCTTC.

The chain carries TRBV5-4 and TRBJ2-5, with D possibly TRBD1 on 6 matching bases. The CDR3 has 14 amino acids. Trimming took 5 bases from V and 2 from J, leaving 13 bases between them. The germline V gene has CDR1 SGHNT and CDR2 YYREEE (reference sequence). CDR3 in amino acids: CASSEGTLQETQYF. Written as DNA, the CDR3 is TGTGCCAGCAGTGAGGGGACACTGCAAGAGACCCAGTACTTC.

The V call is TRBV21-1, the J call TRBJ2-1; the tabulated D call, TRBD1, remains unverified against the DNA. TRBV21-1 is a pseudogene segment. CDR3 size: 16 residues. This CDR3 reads CASSSSCAGSYNEQFF. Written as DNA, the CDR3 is TGTGCCAGCAGCTCCAGTTGTGCAGGTTCCTACAATGAGCAGTTCTTC.

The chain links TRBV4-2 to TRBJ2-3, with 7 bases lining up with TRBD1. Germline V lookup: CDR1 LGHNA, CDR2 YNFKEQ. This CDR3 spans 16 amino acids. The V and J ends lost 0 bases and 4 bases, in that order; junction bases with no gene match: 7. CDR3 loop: CASSQEGRQGADTQYF. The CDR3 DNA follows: TGTGCCAGCAGCCAAGAAGGCCGTCAGGGGGCAGATACGCAGTATTTT.

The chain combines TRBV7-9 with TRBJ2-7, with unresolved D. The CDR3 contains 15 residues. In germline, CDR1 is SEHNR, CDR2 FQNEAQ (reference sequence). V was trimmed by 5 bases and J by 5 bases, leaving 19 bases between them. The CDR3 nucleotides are TGTGCCAGCAGCGCCCCTAAGTATGGTTTCGACGAGCAGTACTTC. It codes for CASSAPKYGFDEQYF.

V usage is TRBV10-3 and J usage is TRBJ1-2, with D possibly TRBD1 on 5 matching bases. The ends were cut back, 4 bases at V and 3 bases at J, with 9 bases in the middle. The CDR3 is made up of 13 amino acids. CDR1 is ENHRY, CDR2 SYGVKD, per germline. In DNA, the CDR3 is TGTGCCATCAGTGGGGGACCTGACTATGGCTACACCTTC. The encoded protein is CAISGGPDYGYTF.

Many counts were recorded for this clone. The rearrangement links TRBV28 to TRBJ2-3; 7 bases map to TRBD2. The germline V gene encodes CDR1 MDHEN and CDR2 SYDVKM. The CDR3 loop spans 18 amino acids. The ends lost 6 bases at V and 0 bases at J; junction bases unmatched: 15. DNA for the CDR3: TGTGCCAGCAGGGCCATAGGAGGGGACTACCGTAGCACAGATACGCAGTATTTT. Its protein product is CASRAIGGDYRSTDTQYF.

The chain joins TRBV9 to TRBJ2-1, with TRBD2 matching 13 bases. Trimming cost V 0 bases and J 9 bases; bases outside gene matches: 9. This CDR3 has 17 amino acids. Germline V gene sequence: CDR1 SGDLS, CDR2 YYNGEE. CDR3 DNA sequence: TGTGCCAGCAGCGTAGGAACGGGACTAGCGGGGCAAAGTGAGCAGTTCTTC. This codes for CASSVGTGLAGQSEQFF.

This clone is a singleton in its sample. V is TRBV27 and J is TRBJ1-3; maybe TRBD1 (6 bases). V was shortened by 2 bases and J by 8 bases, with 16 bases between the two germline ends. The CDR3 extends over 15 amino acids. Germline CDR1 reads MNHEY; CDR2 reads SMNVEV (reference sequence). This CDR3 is CASSLQGKVWDTIYF. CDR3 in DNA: TGTGCCAGCAGTTTACAGGGGAAAGTCTGGGACACCATATATTTT.

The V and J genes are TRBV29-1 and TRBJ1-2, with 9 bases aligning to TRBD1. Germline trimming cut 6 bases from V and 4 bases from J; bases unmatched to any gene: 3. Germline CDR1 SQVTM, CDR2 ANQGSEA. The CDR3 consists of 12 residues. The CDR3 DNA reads TGCAGCGTCGTGGACAGGGGCTATGGCTACACCTTC. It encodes CSVVDRGYGYTF. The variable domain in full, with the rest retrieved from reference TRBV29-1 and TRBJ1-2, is SAVISQKPSRDICQRGTSLTIQCQVDSQVTMMFWYRQQPGQSLTLIATANQGSEATYESGFVIDKFPISRPNLTFSTLTVSNMSPEDSSIYLCSVVDRGYGYTFGSGTRLTVV.

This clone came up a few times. In DNA, the CDR3 is TGTGCCAGCAGCTTAGGAGTCCGGAACACTGAAGCTTTCTTT. Translated: CASSLGVRNTEAFF. This rearrangement joins TRBV11-3 to TRBJ1-1; no clear D gene. The CDR3 extends over 14 amino acids. Trimming removed 1 base from V and 1 base from J, with 7 bases in between. Germline values: CDR1 SGHNT, CDR2 YENEEA.

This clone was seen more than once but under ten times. The CDR3 here is CAISPSGRGGETQYF. CDR3 DNA: TGTGCCATCAGTCCTAGCGGGAGGGGGGGAGAGACCCAGTACTTC. The chain links TRBV10-3 to TRBJ2-5; 12 bases agree with TRBD2. Germline V CDR1 and CDR2: ENHRY, SYGVKD. The CDR3 covers 15 residues. The V gene end was trimmed by 5 bases and the J gene end by 4 bases; junction bases not matched to a gene: 5.

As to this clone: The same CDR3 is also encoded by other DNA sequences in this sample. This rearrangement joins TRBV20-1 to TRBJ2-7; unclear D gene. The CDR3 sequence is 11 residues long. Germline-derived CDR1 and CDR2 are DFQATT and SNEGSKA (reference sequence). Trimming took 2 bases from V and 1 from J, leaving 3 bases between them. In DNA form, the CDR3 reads TGCAGTGCTAGACCTTCCTACGAGCAGTACTTC. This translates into CSARPSYEQYF.

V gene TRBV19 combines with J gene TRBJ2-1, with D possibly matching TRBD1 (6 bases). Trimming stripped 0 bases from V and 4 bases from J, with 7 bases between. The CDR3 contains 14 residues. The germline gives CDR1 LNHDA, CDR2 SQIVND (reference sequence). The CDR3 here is CASSIERGYNEQFF. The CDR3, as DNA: TGTGCCAGTAGTATAGAGAGGGGGTACAATGAGCAGTTCTTC.

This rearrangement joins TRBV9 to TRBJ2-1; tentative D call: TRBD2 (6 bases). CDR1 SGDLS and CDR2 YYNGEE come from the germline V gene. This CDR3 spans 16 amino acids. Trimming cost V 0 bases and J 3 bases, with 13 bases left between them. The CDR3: CASSVAGGIIYNEQFF. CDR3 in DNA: TGTGCCAGCAGCGTAGCGGGCGGGATCATCTACAATGAGCAGTTCTTC.

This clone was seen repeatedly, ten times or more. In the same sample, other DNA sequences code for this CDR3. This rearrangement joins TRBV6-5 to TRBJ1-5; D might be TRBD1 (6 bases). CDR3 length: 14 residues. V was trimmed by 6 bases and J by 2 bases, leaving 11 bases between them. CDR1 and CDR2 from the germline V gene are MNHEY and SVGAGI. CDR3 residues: CASRQTGGNQPQHF. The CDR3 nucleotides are TGTGCCAGCAGACAGACAGGAGGCAATCAGCCCCAGCATTTT.

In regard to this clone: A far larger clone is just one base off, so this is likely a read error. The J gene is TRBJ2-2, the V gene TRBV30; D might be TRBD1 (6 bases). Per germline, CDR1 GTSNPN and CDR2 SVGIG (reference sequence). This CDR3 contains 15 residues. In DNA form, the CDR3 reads TGTGCCTGGAGTGTAAAACCCCGGGACACCGGGGAGCTGCTTTTT. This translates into CAWSVKPRDTGELLF.

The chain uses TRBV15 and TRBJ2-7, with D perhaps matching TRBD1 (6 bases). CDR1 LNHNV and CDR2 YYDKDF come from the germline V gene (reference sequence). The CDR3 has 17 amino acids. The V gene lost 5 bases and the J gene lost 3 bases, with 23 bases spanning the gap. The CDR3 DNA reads TGTGCCACCAGCGGGGGCCGCGATGGAGAATGGGACTACGAGCAGTACTTC. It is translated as CATSGGRDGEWDYEQYF.

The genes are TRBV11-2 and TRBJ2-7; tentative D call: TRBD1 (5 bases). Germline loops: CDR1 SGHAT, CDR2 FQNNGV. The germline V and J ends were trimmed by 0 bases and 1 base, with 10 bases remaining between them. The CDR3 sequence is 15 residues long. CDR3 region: CASSLDPGQSYEQYF. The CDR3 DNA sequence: TGTGCCAGCAGCTTAGATCCAGGGCAGTCCTACGAGCAGTACTTC.

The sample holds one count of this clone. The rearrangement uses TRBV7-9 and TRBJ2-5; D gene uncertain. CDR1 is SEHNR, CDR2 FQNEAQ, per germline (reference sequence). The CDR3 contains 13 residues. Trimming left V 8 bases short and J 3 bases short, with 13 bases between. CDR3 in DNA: TGTGCCAGCGCCGGAACGGAAGAAGAGACCCAGTACTTC. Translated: CASAGTEEETQYF.